A single sample gave rise to the 2 T cell receptor beta chains below, sequenced in a study of control samples from healthy donors and cancer patients. Profiled with immunoSEQ multiplex PCR; TCRdb holds only in-frame clones, not every one. Of roughly 130,000 clones listed, roughly 88% are singletons. The material sequenced was blood. The receptors here all came from a man between 50 and 59 years old in good health.

The chain links TRBV19 to TRBJ2-5; possible D gene TRBD1, 6 bases. Germline assignment: CDR1 LNHDA and CDR2 SQIVND (reference sequence). V lost 1 base to trimming and J lost 4 bases, with 10 bases between them. This CDR3 has 14 residues. CDR3 amino acids: CASSIGAGAETQYF. DNA for the CDR3: TGTGCCAGTAGTATAGGCGCAGGGGCAGAGACCCAGTACTTC.

The CDR3 here is CASSLGTSNQPQHF. In DNA, the CDR3 is TGCGCCAGCAGCTTGGGGACCAGCAATCAGCCCCAGCATTTT. The chain uses TRBV5-1 and TRBJ1-5; no clear D gene. CDR3 length: 14 residues. Trimming cost V 0 bases and J 1 base, with 5 bases left between them. Per the germline V gene, CDR1 is SGHRS and CDR2 is YFSETQ.